What follows are 20 T cell receptor beta chains derived from one specimen sequenced in a study of CXCR3-negative and CXCR3-positive naive CD8 T cells. The study made its TRB cDNA libraries by 5' RACE, adding UMI labels. TCRdb reprocessed the 5' RACE reads and keeps a single row for each CDR3 protein, giving no DNA. Across roughly 29,000 distinct CDR3 sequences, the top ten clones capture roughly a tenth of the sample. The sequenced material came from memory CD8+ T cells from blood. Receptor source: a human donor in good health. Some clones in this sample may be carry-over from other donors' samples.

CDR3: CASNPPGQGNYEQYF. V usage is TRBV6-2 or TRBV6-3 and J usage is TRBJ2-7; TCRdb proposes TRBD1, but this gene call is untestable without DNA. The CDR3 totals 15 residues. Per the germline V gene, CDR1 is MNHEY and CDR2 is SVGEGT.

The J gene is TRBJ1-1, the V gene TRBV19. Germline values: CDR1 LNHDA, CDR2 SQIVND (reference sequence). CDR3 length equals 13 residues. The chain's CDR3 is CASKEALNTEAFF. Using reference TRBV19 and TRBJ1-1 for the parts outside the CDR3, the full variable domain is DGGITQSPKYLFRKEGQNVTLSCEQNLNHDAMYWYRQDPGQGLRLIYYSQIVNDFQKGDIAEGYSVSREKKESFPLTVTSAQKNPTAFYLCASKEALNTEAFFGQGTRLTVV.

The V call is TRBV20-1, the J call TRBJ1-1; TCRdb indicates TRBD1, and absent DNA this call remains unverified. The CDR3 contains 14 residues. The V gene's germline CDR1 is DFQATT and CDR2 SNEGSKA (reference sequence). This chain's CDR3 is CSATPAGSNTEAFF.

The chain joins TRBV28 to TRBJ2-5; the TCRdb call, TRBD2, lacks DNA for checking. The CDR3 length is 15 residues. Germline CDR1 and CDR2: MDHEN and SYDVKM. CDR3 residues: CASSPLAETQETQYF.

The chain couples TRBV10-1 to TRBJ2-2; with no DNA, the TCRdb D assignment of TRBD1 cannot be verified. Germline-derived CDR1 and CDR2 are WNHNN and SYGVQD (reference sequence). This CDR3 has 12 residues. CDR3 in amino acids: CASIGCAGELFF.

The chain uses TRBV9 and TRBJ2-1; lacking DNA, the TRBD1 call made by TCRdb goes unchecked. Germline loops: CDR1 SGDLS, CDR2 YYNGEE. CDR3 length equals 16 residues. The CDR3 region is CASSVEPGSSYNEQFF.

J is TRBJ2-3 and V is TRBV3-1; TCRdb calls TRBD1, which cannot be checked without DNA. The germline CDR1 and CDR2 sequences are LGHDT and YNNKEL (reference sequence). The length of the CDR3 is 15 residues. This CDR3 is CASSQDPGHTDTQYF.

The rearrangement links TRBV7-8 to TRBJ2-1. This CDR3 region has 16 residues. From germline, CDR1 is SGHVS and CDR2 FQNEAQ. The CDR3 is CASSLGAGTPYNEQFF.

The chain recombines TRBV4-1 with TRBJ1-1. There are 16 residues in the CDR3. Germline lookup yields CDR1 MGHRA and CDR2 YSYEKL. The CDR3 here is CASSAYQVGSVTEAFF.

V usage is TRBV20-1 and J usage is TRBJ1-1. The CDR3 loop spans 11 amino acids. Germline CDR1 and CDR2: DFQATT and SNEGSKA (reference sequence). CDR3 sequence: CSAREVTEAFF.

This chain links TRBV21-1 with TRBJ2-7. TRBV21-1 is listed as a pseudogene. The CDR3 extends over 13 amino acids. The CDR3 loop is CASSKLTSGEQYF.

J is TRBJ2-1 and V is TRBV6-6; checking the TCRdb D call of TRBD1 is not possible without DNA. CDR1 is MNHNY, CDR2 SVGAGI, per germline (reference sequence). The CDR3 runs to 21 residues. CDR3 loop: CASSYSPHGGTVSRRDNEQFF.

The genes are TRBV3-1 and TRBJ1-2. The CDR3 runs to 15 residues. In germline, CDR1 is LGHDT, CDR2 YNNKEL (reference sequence). CDR3 sequence reads: CASSGRGGPIYGYTF.

This chain uses TRBV13 with TRBJ2-3; TCRdb indicates TRBD1, and absent DNA this call remains unverified. The V gene's germline CDR1 is PRHDT and CDR2 FYEKMQ (reference sequence). CDR3 size: 16 residues. CDR3 region: CASSLGKSSGGDTQYF.

This chain joins TRBV20-1 and TRBJ1-1; TCRdb gives TRBD1 as the D gene, but with no DNA this cannot be confirmed. CDR1 is DFQATT and CDR2 is SNEGSKA in the germline V gene (reference sequence). The CDR3 runs 13 residues. CDR3 protein: CSAGDRDYTEAFF.

The gene calls are TRBV12-3 or TRBV12-4 and TRBJ2-7; the D call from TCRdb, TRBD2, cannot be confirmed without DNA. CDR3 size: 16 residues. CDR3 in amino acids: CASSPASGGPAYEQYF.

The rearrangement uses TRBV7-8 and TRBJ2-1; TCRdb's D call, TRBD1, is unchecked because there is no DNA. Germline V lookup: CDR1 SGHVS, CDR2 FQNEAQ. CDR3 length: 15 amino acids. The CDR3 loop reads CASSLRLAGEGQVFF.

The chain has TRBV4-1 and TRBJ2-2; TCRdb's D gene call, TRBD1, goes unchecked for lack of DNA. The CDR3 loop spans 16 amino acids. The germline V gene encodes CDR1 MGHRA and CDR2 YSYEKL. CDR3 sequence reads: CASSHPGQGAHGELFF.

The chain is built from TRBV5-6 and TRBJ2-7; the TCRdb call, TRBD1, lacks DNA for checking. This CDR3 contains 15 residues. CDR1 and CDR2 (germline): SGHDT, YYEEEE. The CDR3 reads CASSPTFGGLDEQYF. Filled out from reference TRBV5-6 and TRBJ2-7, the complete variable domain reads DAGVTQSPTHLIKTRGQQVTLRCSPKSGHDTVSWYQQALGQGPQFIFQYYEEEERQRGNFPDRFSGHQFPNYSSELNVNALLLGDSALYLCASSPTFGGLDEQYFGPGTRLTVT.

The rearrangement links TRBV20-1 to TRBJ1-1; TCRdb reports TRBD1, a call that lacks DNA to check it against. The CDR3 sequence is 14 residues long. Germline-derived CDR1 and CDR2 are DFQATT and SNEGSKA (reference sequence). CDR3: CSAQPGTGDTEAFF.